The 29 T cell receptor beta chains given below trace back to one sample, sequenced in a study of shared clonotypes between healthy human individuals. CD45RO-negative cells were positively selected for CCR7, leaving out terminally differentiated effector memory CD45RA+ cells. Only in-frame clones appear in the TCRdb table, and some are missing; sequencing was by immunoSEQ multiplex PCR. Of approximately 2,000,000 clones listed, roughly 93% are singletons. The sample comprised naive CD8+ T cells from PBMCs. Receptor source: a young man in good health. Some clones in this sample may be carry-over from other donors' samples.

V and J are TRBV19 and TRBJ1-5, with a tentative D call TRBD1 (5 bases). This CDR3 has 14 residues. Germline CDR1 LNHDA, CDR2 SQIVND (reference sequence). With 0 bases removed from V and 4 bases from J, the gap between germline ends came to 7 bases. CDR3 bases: TGTGCCAGTAGTATAGACAGGGAAAATCAGCCCCAGCATTTT. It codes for CASSIDRENQPQHF.

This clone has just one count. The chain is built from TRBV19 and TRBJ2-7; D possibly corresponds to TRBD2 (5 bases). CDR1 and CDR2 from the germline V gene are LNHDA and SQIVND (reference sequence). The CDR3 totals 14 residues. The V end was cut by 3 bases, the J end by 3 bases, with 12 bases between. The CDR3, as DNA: TGTGCCAGTAGTATTCGAGGGTCGTTCTACGAGCAGTACTTC. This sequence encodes CASSIRGSFYEQYF.

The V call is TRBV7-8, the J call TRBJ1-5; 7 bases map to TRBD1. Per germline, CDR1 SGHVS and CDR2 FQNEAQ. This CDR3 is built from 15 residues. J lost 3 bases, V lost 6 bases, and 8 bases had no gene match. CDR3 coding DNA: TGTGCCAGCAGTTCACCAGGGGGGAACAATCAGCCCCAGCATTTT. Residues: CASSSPGGNNQPQHF.

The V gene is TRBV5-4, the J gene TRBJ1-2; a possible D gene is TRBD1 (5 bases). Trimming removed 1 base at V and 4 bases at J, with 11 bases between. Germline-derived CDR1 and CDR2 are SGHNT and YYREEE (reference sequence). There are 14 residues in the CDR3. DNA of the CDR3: TGTGCCAGCAGCTTGAGAGGGGCGTTCTATGGCTACACCTTC. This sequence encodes CASSLRGAFYGYTF.

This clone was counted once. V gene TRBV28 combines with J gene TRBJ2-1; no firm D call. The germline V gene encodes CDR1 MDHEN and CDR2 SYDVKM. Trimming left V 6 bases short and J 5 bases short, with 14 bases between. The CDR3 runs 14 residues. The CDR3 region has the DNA TGTGCCAGCAGCCCTACTGACCCGGACAATGAGCAGTTCTTC. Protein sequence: CASSPTDPDNEQFF.

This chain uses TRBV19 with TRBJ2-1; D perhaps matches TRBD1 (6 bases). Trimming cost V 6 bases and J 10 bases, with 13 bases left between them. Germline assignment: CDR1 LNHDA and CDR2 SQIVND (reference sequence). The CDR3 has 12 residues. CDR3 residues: CASSKNRAEQFF. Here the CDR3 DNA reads TGTGCCAGTAGCAAGAACAGGGCGGAGCAGTTCTTC.

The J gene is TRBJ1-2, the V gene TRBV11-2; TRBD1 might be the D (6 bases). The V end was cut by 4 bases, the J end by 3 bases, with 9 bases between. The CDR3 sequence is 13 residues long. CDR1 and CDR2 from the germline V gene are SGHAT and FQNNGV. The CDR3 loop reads CASSSGQYYGYTF. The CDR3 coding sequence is TGTGCCAGCAGCTCAGGACAGTACTATGGCTACACCTTC.

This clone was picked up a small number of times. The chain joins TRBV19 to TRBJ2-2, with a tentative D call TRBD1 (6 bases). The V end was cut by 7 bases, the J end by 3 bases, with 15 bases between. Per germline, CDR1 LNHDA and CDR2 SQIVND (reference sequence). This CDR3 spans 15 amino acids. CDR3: CASNADRSYTGELFF. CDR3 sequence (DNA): TGTGCCAGTAACGCCGACAGGAGCTACACCGGGGAGCTGTTTTTT.

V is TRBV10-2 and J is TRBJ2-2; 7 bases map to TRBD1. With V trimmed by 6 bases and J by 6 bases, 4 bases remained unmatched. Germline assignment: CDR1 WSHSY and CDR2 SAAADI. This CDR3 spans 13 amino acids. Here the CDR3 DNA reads TGCGCCAGCAGGATGGACAGGTCCGGGGAGCTGTTTTTT. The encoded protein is CASRMDRSGELFF.

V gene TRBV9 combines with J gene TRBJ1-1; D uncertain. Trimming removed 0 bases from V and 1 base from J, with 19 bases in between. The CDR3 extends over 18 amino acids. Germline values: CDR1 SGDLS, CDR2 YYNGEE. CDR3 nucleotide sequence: TGTGCCAGCAGCGTAGCGGGTAGCGGGCTGGCAGCGAACACTGAAGCTTTCTTT. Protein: CASSVAGSGLAANTEAFF.

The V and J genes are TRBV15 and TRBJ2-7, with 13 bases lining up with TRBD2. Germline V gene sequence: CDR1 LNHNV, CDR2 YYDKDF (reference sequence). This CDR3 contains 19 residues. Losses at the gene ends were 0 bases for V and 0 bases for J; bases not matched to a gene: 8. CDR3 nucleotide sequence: TGTGCCACCAGCAGAGATAGACTAGCGGGAGGTACCTACTCCTACGAGCAGTACTTC. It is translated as CATSRDRLAGGTYSYEQYF.

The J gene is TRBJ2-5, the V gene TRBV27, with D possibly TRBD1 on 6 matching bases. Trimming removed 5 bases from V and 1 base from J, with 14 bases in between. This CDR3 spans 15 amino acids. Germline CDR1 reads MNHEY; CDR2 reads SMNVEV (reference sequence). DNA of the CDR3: TGTGCCAGCAGTGTTGGGCTAGGGGGCCAAGAGACCCAGTACTTC. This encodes CASSVGLGGQETQYF.

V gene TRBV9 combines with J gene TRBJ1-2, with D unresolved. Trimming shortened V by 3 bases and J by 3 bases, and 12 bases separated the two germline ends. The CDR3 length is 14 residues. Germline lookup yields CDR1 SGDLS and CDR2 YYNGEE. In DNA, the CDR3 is TGTGCCAGCAGCGCGGGATCAATCGACTATGGCTACACCTTC. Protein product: CASSAGSIDYGYTF.

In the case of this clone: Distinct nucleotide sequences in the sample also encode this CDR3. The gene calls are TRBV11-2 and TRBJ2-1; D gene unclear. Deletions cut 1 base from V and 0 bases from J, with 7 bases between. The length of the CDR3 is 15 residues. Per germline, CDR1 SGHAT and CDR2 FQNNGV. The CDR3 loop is CASSLVSGSYNEQFF. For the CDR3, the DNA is TGTGCCAGCAGCTTAGTATCAGGCTCCTACAATGAGCAGTTCTTC. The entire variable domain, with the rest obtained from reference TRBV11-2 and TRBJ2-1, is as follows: EAGVAQSPRYKIIEKRQSVAFWCNPISGHATLYWYQQILGQGPKLLIQFQNNGVVDDSQLPKDRFSAERLKGVDSTLKIQPAKLEDSAVYLCASSLVSGSYNEQFFGPGTRLTVL.

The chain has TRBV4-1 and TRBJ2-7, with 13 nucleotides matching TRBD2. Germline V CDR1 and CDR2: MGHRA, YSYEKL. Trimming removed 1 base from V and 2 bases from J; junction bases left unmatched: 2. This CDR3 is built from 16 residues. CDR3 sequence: CASSQGTSGRPYEQYF. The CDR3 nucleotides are TGCGCCAGCAGCCAAGGGACTAGCGGGAGACCCTACGAGCAGTACTTC.

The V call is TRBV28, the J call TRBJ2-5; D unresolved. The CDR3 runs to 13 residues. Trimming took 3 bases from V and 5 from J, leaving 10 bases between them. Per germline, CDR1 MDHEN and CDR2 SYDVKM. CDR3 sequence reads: CASSLTPMETQYF. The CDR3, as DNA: TGTGCCAGCAGTTTGACCCCCATGGAGACCCAGTACTTC.

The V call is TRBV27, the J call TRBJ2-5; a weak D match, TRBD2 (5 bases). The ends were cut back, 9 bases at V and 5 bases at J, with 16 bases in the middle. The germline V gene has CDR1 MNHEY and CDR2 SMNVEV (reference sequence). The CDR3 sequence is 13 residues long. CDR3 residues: CASTTLRGETQYF. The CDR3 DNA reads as TGTGCCAGTACAACACTACGCGGGGAGACCCAGTACTTC.

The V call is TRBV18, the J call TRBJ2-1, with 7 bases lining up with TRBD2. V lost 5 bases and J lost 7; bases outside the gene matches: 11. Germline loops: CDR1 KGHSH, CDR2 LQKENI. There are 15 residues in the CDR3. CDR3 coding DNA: TGTGCCAGCTCAATTTCGACTAGCCGGAAAAATGAGCAGTTCTTC. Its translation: CASSISTSRKNEQFF. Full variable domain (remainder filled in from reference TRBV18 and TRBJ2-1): NAGVMQNPRHLVRRRGQEARLRCSPMKGHSHVYWYRQLPEEGLKFMVYLQKENIIDESGMPKERFSAEFPKEGPSILRIQQVVRGDSAAYFCASSISTSRKNEQFFGPGTRLTVL.

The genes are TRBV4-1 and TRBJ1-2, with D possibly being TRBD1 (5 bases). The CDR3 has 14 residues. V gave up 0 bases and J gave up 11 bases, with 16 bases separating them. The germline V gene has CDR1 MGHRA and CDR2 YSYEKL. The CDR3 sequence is CASSQDSGTSFYTF. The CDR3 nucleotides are TGCGCCAGCAGCCAAGATTCGGGGACCTCTTTTTACACCTTC.

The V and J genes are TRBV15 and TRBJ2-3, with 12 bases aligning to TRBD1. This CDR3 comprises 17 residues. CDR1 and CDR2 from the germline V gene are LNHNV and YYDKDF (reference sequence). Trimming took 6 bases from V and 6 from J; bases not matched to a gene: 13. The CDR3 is CATRALGGTGGSDTQYF. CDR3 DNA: TGTGCCACCAGGGCCCTCGGAGGGACAGGGGGCTCGGATACGCAGTATTTT.

DNA of the CDR3: TGTGCTAGTGCCTATCAGGGGAGCGGCTATGGCTACACCTTC. It is translated as CASAYQGSGYGYTF. The chain uses TRBV12-5 and TRBJ1-2; a weak D match, TRBD1 (6 bases). Germline V gives CDR1 LGHNT, CDR2 FRNRAP. The V end lost 7 bases, the J end lost 4 bases, and 16 bases lay between the germline ends. The CDR3 loop spans 14 amino acids.

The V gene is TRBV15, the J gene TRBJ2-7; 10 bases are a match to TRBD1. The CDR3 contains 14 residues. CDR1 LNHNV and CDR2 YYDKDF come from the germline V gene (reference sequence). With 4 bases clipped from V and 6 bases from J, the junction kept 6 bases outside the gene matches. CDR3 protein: CATSTRQGAGEQYF. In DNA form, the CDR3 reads TGTGCCACCAGCACCAGACAGGGGGCGGGCGAGCAGTACTTC.

This chain's CDR3 is CASSQQGWELFF. In nucleotides, the CDR3 is TGCGCCAGCAGCCAGCAGGGGTGGGAGCTGTTTTTT. The rearrangement links TRBV4-3 to TRBJ2-2; possible D gene TRBD1, 6 bases. The CDR3 consists of 12 residues. Germline V gene sequence: CDR1 LGHNA, CDR2 YSLEER. Trimming stripped 3 bases from V and 9 bases from J, with 8 bases between.

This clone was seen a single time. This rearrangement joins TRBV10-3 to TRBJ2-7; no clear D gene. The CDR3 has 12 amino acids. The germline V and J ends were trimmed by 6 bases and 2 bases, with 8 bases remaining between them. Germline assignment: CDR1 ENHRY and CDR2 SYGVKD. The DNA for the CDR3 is TGTGCCATCAGGAGCAGCGCCTACGAGCAGTACTTC. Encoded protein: CAIRSSAYEQYF.

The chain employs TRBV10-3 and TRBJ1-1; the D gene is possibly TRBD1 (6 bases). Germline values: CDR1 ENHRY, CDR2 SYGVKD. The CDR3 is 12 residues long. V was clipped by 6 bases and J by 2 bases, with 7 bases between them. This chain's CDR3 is CAIRDRNTEAFF. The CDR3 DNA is TGTGCCATCAGGGACAGAAACACTGAAGCTTTCTTT.

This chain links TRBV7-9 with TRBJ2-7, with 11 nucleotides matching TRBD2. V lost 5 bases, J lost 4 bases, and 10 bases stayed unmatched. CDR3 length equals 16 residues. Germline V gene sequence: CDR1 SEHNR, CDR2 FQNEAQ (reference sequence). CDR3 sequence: CASSHLMGLAAYEQYF. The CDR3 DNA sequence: TGTGCCAGCAGCCACCTAATGGGACTAGCGGCTTACGAGCAGTACTTC. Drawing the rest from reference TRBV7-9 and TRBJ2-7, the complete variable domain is DTGVSQNPRHKITKRGQNVTFRCDPISEHNRLYWYRQTLGQGPEFLTYFQNEAQLEKSRLLSDRFSAERPKGSFSTLEIQRTEQGDSAMYLCASSHLMGLAAYEQYFGPGTRLTVT.

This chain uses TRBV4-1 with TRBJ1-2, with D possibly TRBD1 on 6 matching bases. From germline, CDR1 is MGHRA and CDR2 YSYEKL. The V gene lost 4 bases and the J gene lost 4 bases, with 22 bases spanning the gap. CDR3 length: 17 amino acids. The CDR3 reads CASSPPRTGLIGYGYTF. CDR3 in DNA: TGCGCCAGCAGCCCCCCCAGAACAGGGCTGATTGGCTATGGCTACACCTTC.

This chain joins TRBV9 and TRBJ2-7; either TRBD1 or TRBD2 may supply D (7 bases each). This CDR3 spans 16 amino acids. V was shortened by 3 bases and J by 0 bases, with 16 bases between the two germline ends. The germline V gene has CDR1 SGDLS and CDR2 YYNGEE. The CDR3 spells CASSARERDSSYEQYF. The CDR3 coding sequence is TGTGCCAGCAGCGCTAGGGAGCGGGACAGCTCCTACGAGCAGTACTTC.

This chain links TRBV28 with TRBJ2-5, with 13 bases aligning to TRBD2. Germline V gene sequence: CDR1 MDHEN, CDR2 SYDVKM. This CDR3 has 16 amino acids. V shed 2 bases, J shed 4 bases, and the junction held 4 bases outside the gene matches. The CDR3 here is CASSLTSGRGRETQYF. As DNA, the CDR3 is TGTGCCAGCAGTTTAACTAGCGGGAGGGGGAGAGAGACCCAGTACTTC.